The clone carrying this TCR beta chain was seen only a few times. Study processing details: Reference gene primers were amplified, and this amplification served to estimate nucleated cell counts. Using immunoSEQ multiplex PCR, the repertoire was profiled, and TCRdb retains in-frame clones only, with some absent. D and trimming come from the DNA, and the V and J calls and clone size come from that table. The table records approximately 150,000 clones, around four fifths of them present only once. The data originate from a study of blood T cell repertoires in COVID-19. Germline V gene data show CDR1 as SGHVS and CDR2 as FQNEAQ. J was trimmed by 11 bases and V by 1 base; bases with no gene match: 8. The CDR3 covers 15 residues.

Material: peripheral blood. The chain carries TRBV7-8 and TRBJ1-1; 12 bases match TRBD1. The clonotype comes from a woman older than 75 with COVID-19, enrolled during active disease. In DNA, the CDR3 is TGTGCCAGCAGCTTAGGGAGGGACAGGGGGCTGGGGGCTTTCTTT. Amino acids: CASSLGRDRGLGAFF.